This T cell receptor (beta chain) was recovered during a study of regulatory T cells in long-lasting Graves disease. The CDR3 extends over 14 amino acids. Germline values: CDR1 LNHNV, CDR2 YYDKDF (reference sequence). A word on this clonotype: One end of the junction is discordant with germline, which a read error may explain.

Time point here: newly diagnosed GD, antithyroid drugs for less than 3 months. From RNA extracted from PBMCs, the TCR library was made. Arm-PCR of CDR3 regions and iRepertoire HTBI primers were the basis on which TCR beta libraries were built. Each CDR3 protein gets one entry after TCRdb re-called the multiplex PCR reads with MiXCR. The sample has 450,000 to 700,000 distinct CDR3 sequences, roughly 13% seen once. In addition, the sample was reused for a study of T cells in Graves' hyperthyroidism and ophthalmopathy. This second study says: The model foresaw ophthalmopathy a median around 6 months prior to onset.

The TCR sequence derives from a man younger than 40 with Graves disease. The chain couples TRBV15 to TRBJ2-5, with 8 bases identical to TRBD1. Sequencing was performed on peripheral blood mononuclear cells (PBMCs), taken at new diagnosis, from a patient treated with antithyroid drugs. CDR3 sequence reads: CTTSRDLQGGTQYF. DNA of the CDR3: TGTACCACCAGCAGAGATCTACAGGGGGGGACCCAGTACTTC.